A selection of T cell receptor beta chains follows, all from one sample in a study of cytomegalovirus exposure and HLA in healthy donors. TCRdb's table, derived via immunoSEQ multiplex PCR, lists solely in-frame clones and lacks some. The table includes 100,000 to 150,000 clones, 15% to 20% detected once. Sample: PBMCs. The receptor set was obtained from a female donor in good health and CMV-seropositive. Each CDR3 is given with its conserved first and last residue. D genes are given only for firm matches. A row's size may be missing; if present it is once, few, many or a size class.

-	TRBV7-8	TRBJ2-2	-	TGTGCCAGCAGCTTGGGGTTGTACGGGATGACCGGGGAGCTGTTTTTT	CASSLGLYGMTGELFF
TRBD1	TRBV29-1	TRBJ2-3	-	TGCAGCGTTGAAGACTCTACAGGGGCAGATACGCAGTATTTT	CSVEDSTGADTQYF
-	TRBV2	TRBJ2-2	few	TGTGCCAGCAGTGTTGGGCAGGGGAACACCGGGGAGCTGTTTTTT	CASSVGQGNTGELFF
-	TRBV5-4	TRBJ2-6	few	TGTGCCAGCTCCTCAGGCTATAGGGGGGCCAACGTCCTGACTTTC	CASSSGYRGANVLTF
-	TRBV25-1	TRBJ2-5	-	TGTGCCAGCAGTTGGAGTGCCGGGACAAGGGAGACCCAGTACTTC	CASSWSAGTRETQYF
-	TRBV7-6	TRBJ2-2	few	TGTGCCAGCAGCTTGATGCGGGGCGCGAACACCGGGGAGCTGTTTTTT	CASSLMRGANTGELFF
TRBD1	TRBV10-3	TRBJ2-7	-	TGTGCCATCAGTGACGTGGACAGGGACTCCTACGAGCAGTACTTC	CAISDVDRDSYEQYF
TRBD1	TRBV5-6	TRBJ1-1	-	TGTGCCAGCAGCCGGACGACAGGGTCCCCGAAAGCTTTCTTT	CASSRTTGSPKAFF
-	TRBV6-1	TRBJ2-5	few	TGTGCCAGCAGAGAACTTGACGGGTACCAAGAGACCCAGTACTTC	CASRELDGYQETQYF
-	TRBV28	TRBJ2-7	-	TGTGCCAGCAGACCGCCACCCCCACTAGTCTACGAGCAGTACTTC	CASRPPPPLVYEQYF
TRBD2	TRBV30	TRBJ2-7	few	TGTGCCTGGAGGACAGCGGGAGGCTCCTACGAGCAGTACTTC	CAWRTAGGSYEQYF
-	TRBV5-4	TRBJ1-6	few	TGTGCCAGCAGCCAAACAGGGTTGGTCAATTCACCCCTCCACTTT	CASSQTGLVNSPLHF
-	TRBV5-6	TRBJ1-2	-	TGTGCCAGCAGCTTAATAGATTCTAACTATGGCTACACCTTC	CASSLIDSNYGYTF
-	TRBV7-2	TRBJ1-1	-	TGTGCCAGCAGCTTGCAAGAGCAGGGGCTCACTGAAGCTTTCTTT	CASSLQEQGLTEAFF